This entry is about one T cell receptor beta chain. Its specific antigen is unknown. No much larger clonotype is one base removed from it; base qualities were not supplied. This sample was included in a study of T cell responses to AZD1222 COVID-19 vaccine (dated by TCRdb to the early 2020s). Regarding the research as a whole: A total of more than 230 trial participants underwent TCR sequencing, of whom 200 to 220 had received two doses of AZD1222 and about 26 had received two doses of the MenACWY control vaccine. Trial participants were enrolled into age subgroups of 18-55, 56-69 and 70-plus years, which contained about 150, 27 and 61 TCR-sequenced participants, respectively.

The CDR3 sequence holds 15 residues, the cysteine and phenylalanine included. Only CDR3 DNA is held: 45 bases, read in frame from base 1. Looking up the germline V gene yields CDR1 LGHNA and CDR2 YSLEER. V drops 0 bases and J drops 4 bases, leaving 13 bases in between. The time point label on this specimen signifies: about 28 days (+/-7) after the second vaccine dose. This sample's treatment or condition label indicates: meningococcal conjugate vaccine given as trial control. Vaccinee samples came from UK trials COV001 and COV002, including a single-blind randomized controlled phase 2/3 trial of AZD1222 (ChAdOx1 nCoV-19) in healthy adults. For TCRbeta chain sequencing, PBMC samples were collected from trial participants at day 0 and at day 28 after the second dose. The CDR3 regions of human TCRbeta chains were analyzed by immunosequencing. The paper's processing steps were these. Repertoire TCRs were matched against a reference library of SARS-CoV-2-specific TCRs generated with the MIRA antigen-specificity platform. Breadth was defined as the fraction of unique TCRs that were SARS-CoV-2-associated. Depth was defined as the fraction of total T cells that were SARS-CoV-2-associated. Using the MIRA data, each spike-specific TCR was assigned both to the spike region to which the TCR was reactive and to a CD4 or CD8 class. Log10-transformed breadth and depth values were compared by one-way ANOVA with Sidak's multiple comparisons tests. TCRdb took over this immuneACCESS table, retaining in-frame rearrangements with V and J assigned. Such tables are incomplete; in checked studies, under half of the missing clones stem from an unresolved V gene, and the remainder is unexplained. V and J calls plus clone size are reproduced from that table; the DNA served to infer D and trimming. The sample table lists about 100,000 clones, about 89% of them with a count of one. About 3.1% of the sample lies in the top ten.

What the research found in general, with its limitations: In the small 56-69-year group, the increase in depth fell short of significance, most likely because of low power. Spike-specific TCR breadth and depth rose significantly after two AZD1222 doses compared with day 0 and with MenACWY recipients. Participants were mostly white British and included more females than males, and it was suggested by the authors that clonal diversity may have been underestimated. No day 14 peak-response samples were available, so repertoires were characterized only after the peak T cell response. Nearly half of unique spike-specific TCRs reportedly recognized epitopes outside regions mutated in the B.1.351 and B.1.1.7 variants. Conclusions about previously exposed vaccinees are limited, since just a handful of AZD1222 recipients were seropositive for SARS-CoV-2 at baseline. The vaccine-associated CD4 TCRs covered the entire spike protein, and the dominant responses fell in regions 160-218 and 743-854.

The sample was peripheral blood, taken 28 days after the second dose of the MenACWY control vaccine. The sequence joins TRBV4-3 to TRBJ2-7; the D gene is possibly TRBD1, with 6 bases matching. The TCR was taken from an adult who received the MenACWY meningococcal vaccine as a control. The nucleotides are TGCGCCAGCAGCCAAGATCAGAGGGGGTGGTACGAGCAGTACTTC. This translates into CASSQDQRGWYEQYF.